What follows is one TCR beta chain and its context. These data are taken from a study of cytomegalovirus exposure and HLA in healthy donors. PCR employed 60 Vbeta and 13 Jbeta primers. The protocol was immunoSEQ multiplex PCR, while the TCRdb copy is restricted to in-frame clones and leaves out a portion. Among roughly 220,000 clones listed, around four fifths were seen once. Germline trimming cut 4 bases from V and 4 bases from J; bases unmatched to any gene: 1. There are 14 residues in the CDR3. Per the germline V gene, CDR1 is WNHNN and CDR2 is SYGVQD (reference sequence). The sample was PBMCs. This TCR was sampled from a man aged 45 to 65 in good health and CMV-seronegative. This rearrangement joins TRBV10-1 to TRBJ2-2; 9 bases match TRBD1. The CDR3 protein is CASSGDRATGELFF. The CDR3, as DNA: TGCGCCAGCAGTGGGGACAGGGCCACCGGGGAGCTGTTTTTT.